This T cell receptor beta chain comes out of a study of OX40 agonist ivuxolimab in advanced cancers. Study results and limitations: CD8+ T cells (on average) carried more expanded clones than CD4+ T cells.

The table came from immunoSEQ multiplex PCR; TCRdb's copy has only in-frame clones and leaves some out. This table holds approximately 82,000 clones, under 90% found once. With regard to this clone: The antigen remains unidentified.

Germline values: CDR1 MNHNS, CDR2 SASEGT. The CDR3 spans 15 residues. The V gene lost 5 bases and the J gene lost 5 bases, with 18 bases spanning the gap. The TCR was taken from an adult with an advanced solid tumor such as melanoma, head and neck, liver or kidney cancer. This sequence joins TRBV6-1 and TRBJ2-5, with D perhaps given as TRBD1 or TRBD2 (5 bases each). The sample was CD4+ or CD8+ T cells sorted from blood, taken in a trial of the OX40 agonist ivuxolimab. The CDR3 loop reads CASSRGEERRETQYF. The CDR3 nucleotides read TGTGCCAGCAGTAGGGGAGAGGAACGGAGGGAGACCCAGTACTTC.